This T cell receptor beta chain was observed in a study of shared clonotypes between healthy human individuals. Study-wide points: Compared with memory subsets, naive subsets generally had larger estimated richness. Generation probability values for non-shared clonotypes were lower than those for clonotypes shared by all four donors. Approximately 4.6% of naive CD4 clonotypes were common to a few donors.

Using immunoSEQ multiplex PCR, the repertoire was profiled, and TCRdb retains in-frame clones only, with some absent. The sample consists of around 2.1 million clones, approximately 94% of them appearing once. Concerning this clone itself: Its antigen is unidentified.

Naive CD8 cells, CD45RO-negative and positively selected for CCR7, excluded terminally differentiated effector memory CD45RA+ cells. Participating donors were healthy, HIV-negative adults free of recent acute infections or vaccinations. Germline V gene sequence: CDR1 SGHDN, CDR2 FVKESK. The CDR3 consists of 15 residues. The trim removed 4 bases at V and 5 bases at J, leaving 8 bases unmatched. Material for sequencing was naive CD8+ T cells from PBMCs. The rearrangement joins TRBV14 to TRBJ1-1, with TRBD1 matching over 9 bases. The TCR was taken from a man between 18 and 35 years old in good health. Some clones in this sample may be carry-over from other donors' samples. The CDR3 DNA sequence: TGTGCCAGCAGCCCACATGGACAGGGGAGGACTGAAGCTTTCTTT. It yields the protein CASSPHGQGRTEAFF. Based on the CDR3 plus reference TRBV14 and TRBJ1-1, the full variable domain is EAGVTQFPSHSVIEKGQTVTLRCDPISGHDNLYWYRRVMGKEIKFLLHFVKESKQDESGMPNNRFLAERTGGTYSTLKVQPAELEDSGVYFCASSPHGQGRTEAFFGQGTRLTVV.